The 5 T cell receptor beta chains listed next were all sequenced from one sample in a study of response to subunit inactivated influenza vaccine. TCRdb reanalysed the RT-PCR reads using MiXCR and keeps one entry per CDR3 protein. The sample gives 700,000 to 800,000 distinct CDR3 sequences, under 20% of which show up once; approximately 10% is in the top ten. The input for sequencing was PBMCs from blood, taken 5 days after vaccination. These receptors all come from a man over 45 who received an inactivated influenza vaccine.

This clonotype appeared a few times. The genes are TRBV4-3 and TRBJ2-7; a weak D match, TRBD1 (6 bases). Germline CDR1 reads LGHNA; CDR2 reads YSLEER. The V gene lost 1 base and the J gene lost 6 bases, with 13 bases spanning the gap. CDR3 length: 14 amino acids. The CDR3 region is CASSQAPGATEQYF. CDR3 DNA sequence: TGCGCCAGCAGCCAAGCCCCAGGGGCAACCGAGCAGTACTTC.

This clonotype was counted only a few times. The genes are TRBV4-3 and TRBJ2-5; 8 bases match TRBD2. The V and J ends lost 5 bases and 2 bases, in that order; junction bases with no gene match: 7. This CDR3 region has 15 residues. Per the germline V gene, CDR1 is LGHNA and CDR2 is YSLEER. In DNA form, the CDR3 reads TGCGCCAGCAGCGTCCAGCGGGGGCCTCAAGAGACCCAGTACTTC. As protein: CASSVQRGPQETQYF.

This clonotype occurred a few times. This chain uses TRBV6-1 with TRBJ1-1; the D gene is possibly TRBD1 (5 bases). This CDR3 has 16 residues. Germline V CDR1 and CDR2: MNHNS, SASEGT. V was cut by 6 bases and J by 3 bases, with 20 bases left in between. The chain's CDR3 is CASSHRGGVLHTEAFF. In DNA, the CDR3 is TGTGCCAGCAGCCACCGAGGAGGGGTCTTGCACACTGAAGCTTTCTTT.

This clonotype was seen only a few times. The rearrangement uses TRBV6-5 and TRBJ2-7, with 8 positions matching TRBD1. The V segment lost 0 bases and the J segment 0 bases; nucleotides outside the gene matches: 7. The CDR3 contains 17 residues. Germline assignment: CDR1 MNHEY and CDR2 SVGAGI. CDR3 sequence: CASSYSIATGDSYEQYF. CDR3 in DNA: TGTGCCAGCAGTTACTCGATCGCGACAGGGGACTCCTACGAGCAGTACTTC.

This clonotype has more than one count but fewer than ten. V gene TRBV19 combines with J gene TRBJ2-3; 10 bases match TRBD2. This CDR3 is built from 15 residues. Trimming took 5 bases from V and 6 from J; bases not matched to a gene: 8. Germline-derived CDR1 and CDR2 are LNHDA and SQIVND (reference sequence). The CDR3 DNA is TGTGCCAGTAGTCCGGCAGCGGGAGGGCCGGATACGCAGTATTTT. This codes for CASSPAAGGPDTQYF.